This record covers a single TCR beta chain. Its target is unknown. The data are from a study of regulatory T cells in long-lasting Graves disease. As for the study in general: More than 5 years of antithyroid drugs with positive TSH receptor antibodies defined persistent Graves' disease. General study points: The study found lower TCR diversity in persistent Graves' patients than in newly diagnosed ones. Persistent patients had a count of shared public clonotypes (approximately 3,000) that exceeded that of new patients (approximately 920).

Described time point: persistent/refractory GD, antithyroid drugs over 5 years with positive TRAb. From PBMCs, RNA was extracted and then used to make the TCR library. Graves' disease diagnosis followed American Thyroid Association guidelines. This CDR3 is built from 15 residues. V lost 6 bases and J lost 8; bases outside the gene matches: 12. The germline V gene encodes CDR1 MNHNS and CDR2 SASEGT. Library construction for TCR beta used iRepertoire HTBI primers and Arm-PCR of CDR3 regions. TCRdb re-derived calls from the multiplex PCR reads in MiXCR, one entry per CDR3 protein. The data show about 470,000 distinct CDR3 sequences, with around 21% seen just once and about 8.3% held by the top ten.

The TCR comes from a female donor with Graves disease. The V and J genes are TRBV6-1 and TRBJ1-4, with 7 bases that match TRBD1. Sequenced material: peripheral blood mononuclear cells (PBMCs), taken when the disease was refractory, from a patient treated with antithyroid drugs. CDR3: CASRPYDRAREKLFF. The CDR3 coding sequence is TGTGCCAGCAGACCCTATGACAGGGCTCGGGAAAAACTGTTTTTT.